This T cell receptor beta chain stems from a study of Tregs in tolerant kidney transplant recipients. Whole-study results and caveats: The small number of patients limits these findings pending further validation. Expanding Tregs on activated donor B cells appeared to best identify donor-specific TCRbeta clones.

This clone has only a few counts. Its antigen is still unknown. The sample has other DNA sequences that encode this CDR3 too. Libraries were prepared by immunoSEQ multiplex PCR; TCRdb keeps only in-frame clonotypes and omits some of them. This sample has about 240,000 clones, with more than 65% found just once. Unstimulated Tregs (CD4+CD25+CD127-) and CD4+CD25- non-Tregs were sorted from PBMCs. CDR1 and CDR2 from the germline V gene are SGHRS and YFSETQ. CDR3 length: 15 amino acids. With 4 bases clipped from V and 0 bases from J, the junction kept 4 bases outside the gene matches. The chain employs TRBV5-1 and TRBJ2-7; 10 bases map to TRBD2. This TCR was recovered from a human donor in good health. The sequenced sample consisted of CD4+ T cells from blood. The CDR3 sequence: CASSQLAGSSYEQYF. CDR3 DNA sequence: TGCGCCAGCAGCCAACTAGCGGGAAGCTCCTACGAGCAGTACTTC. The variable domain in full, with the rest retrieved from reference TRBV5-1 and TRBJ2-7, is KAGVTQTPRYLIKTRGQQVTLSCSPISGHRSVSWYQQTPGQGLQFLFEYFSETQRNKGNFPGRFSGRQFSNSRSEMNVSTLELGDSALYLCASSQLAGSSYEQYFGPGTRLTVT.